The 8 T cell receptor beta chains reported below all come from one sample, sequenced in a study of neurological immune-mediated disorders. MiXCR, run by TCRdb on the 5' RACE reads, gives a single entry per CDR3 protein. The data contain about 60,000 distinct CDR3 sequences, around a tenth of them singletons. Stated time point: longitudinal time-point 1 (baseline). The sample consisted of PBMCs. These receptors originate from a male donor with HTLV-1-associated myelopathy (HAM/TSP).

This clonotype has at least ten counts. This chain uses TRBV6-2 or TRBV6-3 with TRBJ1-6; 7 positions agree with TRBD1. The CDR3 is 16 residues long. Germline CDR1 reads MNHEY; CDR2 reads SVGEGT. V gave up 0 bases and J gave up 14 bases; unmatched junction bases: 13. CDR3 sequence reads: CASSYSVGRGRAALHF. The CDR3 coding sequence is TGTGCCAGCAGTTACTCGGTCGGCAGGGGGAGAGCGGCCCTCCACTTT.

This clonotype was seen repeatedly, ten times or more. V gene TRBV5-1 combines with J gene TRBJ2-1, with TRBD2 as a possible D gene (6 bases). The length of the CDR3 is 13 residues. Germline assignment: CDR1 SGHRS and CDR2 YFSETQ. The ends were cut back, 1 base at V and 8 bases at J, with 10 bases in the middle. The DNA of the CDR3 is TGCGCCAGCAGCTTGCGGGACTCAGATGAGCAGTTCTTC. Protein sequence: CASSLRDSDEQFF.

This clonotype was seen many times. The chain combines TRBV6-5 with TRBJ1-3, with D tentatively TRBD1 (5 bases). Germline lookup yields CDR1 MNHEY and CDR2 SVGAGI. The CDR3 loop spans 15 amino acids. Trimming took 0 bases from V and 2 from J, leaving 8 bases between them. The DNA for the CDR3 is TGTGCCAGCAGTTACTCCGGGGGGACTGGAAACACCATATATTTT. This gives the protein CASSYSGGTGNTIYF.

This clonotype came up many times. The CDR3 region is CASSPSLAGGLETQYF. CDR3 nucleotides: TGCGCCAGCAGCCCCTCACTAGCGGGGGGGCTAGAGACCCAGTACTTC. V is TRBV4-3 and J is TRBJ2-5; TRBD2 matches 13 bases. The CDR3 totals 16 residues. Germline assignment: CDR1 LGHNA and CDR2 YSLEER. The J segment lost 4 bases and the V segment lost 4 bases, leaving 6 bases of the junction unmatched.

This clonotype was counted at least ten times. The chain has TRBV7-2 and TRBJ1-3; D gene uncertain. V lost 2 bases and J 0 bases, leaving 11 bases between the germline ends. CDR3 size: 16 residues. Germline-derived CDR1 and CDR2 are SGHTA and FQGNSA. The CDR3 loop reads CASSLYSGSSGNTIYF. The CDR3 DNA is TGTGCCAGCAGCTTATATTCGGGGTCCTCTGGAAACACCATATATTTT.

This clonotype has ten or more counts. The chain joins TRBV5-1 to TRBJ2-1; 13 bases are shared with TRBD2. After removal of 0 bases from V and 6 bases from J, the junction contained 12 bases not matched to a gene. The CDR3 contains 19 residues. Germline V lookup: CDR1 SGHRS, CDR2 YFSETQ. This chain's CDR3 is CASSLEGLAGVSYVNEQFF. CDR3 DNA: TGCGCCAGCAGCTTGGAAGGACTAGCGGGGGTTAGTTACGTCAATGAGCAGTTCTTC.

There are many counts of this clonotype. The chain combines TRBV5-1 with TRBJ2-5, with 8 positions matching TRBD1. The germline V gene has CDR1 SGHRS and CDR2 YFSETQ. J was trimmed by 4 bases and V by 1 base; bases with no gene match: 6. This CDR3 has 15 amino acids. CDR3 sequence reads: CASSLSVGTGETQYF. DNA of the CDR3: TGCGCCAGCAGCTTGTCGGTGGGGACAGGAGAGACCCAGTACTTC.

This clonotype has ten or more counts. The rearrangement joins TRBV5-1 to TRBJ2-6; 8 nucleotides align to TRBD1. Germline CDR1 and CDR2: SGHRS and YFSETQ. The CDR3 sequence is 16 residues long. V shed 4 bases and J 4 bases; nucleotides not matched to a gene: 7. CDR3 in DNA: TGCGCCAGCAGCCCAGGGGGCGCCCTGGGGGCCAACGTCCTGACTTTC. Translation gives CASSPGGALGANVLTF.